This T cell receptor beta chain was captured in a study of cytomegalovirus exposure and HLA in healthy donors. General study results and limits: The authors later found TCR association rates varying by HLA locus, with DRB1 most and HLA-C fewest. In terms of immune exposure information, only CMV serostatus was available. Later analysis revealed greater clonal expansion in HLA-associated TCR beta chains than in equally common others.

Between the trimmed V and J ends, which lost 3 bases and 3 bases, there was a span of 11 bases. Germline loops: CDR1 KGHSH, CDR2 LQKENI. This CDR3 is 14 amino acids long. A remark on this clone: Its target is unknown.

This PCR relied on a set of 60 Vbeta primers and 13 Jbeta primers. Using immunoSEQ multiplex PCR, the repertoire was profiled, and TCRdb retains in-frame clones only, with some absent. The sample lists around 170,000 clones; 80% were seen once. The chain links TRBV18 to TRBJ1-2; no definite D call. This TCR derives from a woman in her twenties or thirties in good health and CMV-seronegative. Sequencing was performed on PBMCs. This chain's CDR3 is CASSPGMRDYGYTF. The CDR3 DNA reads as TGTGCCAGCTCACCGGGGATGCGGGACTATGGCTACACCTTC. The full variable domain, its missing parts supplied by reference TRBV18 and TRBJ1-2, is NAGVMQNPRHLVRRRGQEARLRCSPMKGHSHVYWYRQLPEEGLKFMVYLQKENIIDESGMPKERFSAEFPKEGPSILRIQQVVRGDSAAYFCASSPGMRDYGYTFGSGTRLTVV.